What follows is one T cell receptor beta chain and its context. One end of the junction is discordant with germline, which a read error may explain. The data are from a study of cytomegalovirus exposure and HLA in healthy donors. Germline V CDR1 and CDR2: MNHNS, SASEGT. This CDR3 has 16 residues. PCR involved 60 Vbeta and 13 Jbeta primers. The protocol was immunoSEQ multiplex PCR, while the TCRdb copy is restricted to in-frame clones and leaves out a portion. This sample has tens of thousands of clones, with 55% to 75% found just once. The TCR sequence derives from a woman aged 40 to 55 in good health and CMV-seropositive. The V gene is TRBV6-1, the J gene TRBJ2-3; 7 bases are a match to TRBD1. The specimen sequenced was PBMCs. CDR3 DNA: TGTGCCAGCAGTGAAGCAGGGGGCCCTAGCACGGATACGCAGTATTTT. Protein: CASSEAGGPSTDTQYF.